The sequence of this T cell receptor beta chain was determined in a study of monozygotic twins with inflammatory bowel disease. Study-level points and caveats: Patients with IBD had less TCRbeta diversity (inverse Simpson) than their healthy co-twins. IBD patients shared fewer clonotypes with other individuals than healthy twins, especially patients with disease activity signs.

The CDR3 is made up of 15 amino acids. Germline values: CDR1 SGHRS, CDR2 YFSETQ. Remarks on this clonotype: What it recognizes is unknown.

TCRdb reprocessed the 5' RACE reads, with one entry per CDR3 protein and no DNA. The table for this sample gives about 93,000 distinct CDR3 sequences. RNA in its total form was extracted from whole blood, and T cells were not sorted. This clonotype was obtained from a human donor with ulcerative colitis or Crohn's disease, or a healthy co-twin of an affected twin (not recorded which). The sample consisted of blood. The chain is built from TRBV5-1 and TRBJ1-1. This chain's CDR3 is CASSLGSRPNTEAFF.